Listed below are T cell receptor beta chains from one sample, sequenced in a study of chemoradiotherapy in HPV16-positive cancers. Sequencing used immunoSEQ multiplex PCR; TCRdb keeps in-frame clones, though not all of them. The table includes some 16,000 clones, over 70% detected once. The specimen was collected from a patient who underwent chemoradiotherapy. The receptor source for this set is a human donor with HPV-associated anogenital cancer. Both conserved end residues are part of each CDR3. D genes are given only for firm matches. Clone size, where shown, is once, few, many, or a class for clones that have expanded.

V	size	D	J	DNA	CDR3
TRBV4-3	once	TRBD2	TRBJ2-1	TGCGCCAGCAGCCAAGATCCCAGCGGGGGGGCCAATGAGCAGTTCTTC	CASSQDPSGGANEQFF
TRBV9	.	.	TRBJ1-3	TGTGCCAGCAGCGTGGGCCCCAGGCTCTCTGGAAACACCATATATTTT	CASSVGPRLSGNTIYF
TRBV5-4	.	TRBD1	TRBJ1-2	TGTGCCAGCACTCCGACAGGGACTAATGGCTACACCTTC	CASTPTGTNGYTF
TRBV19	.	TRBD2	TRBJ2-1	TGTGCCAGTAGTCCCGGGACTAGCGGGGCCAATGAGCAGTTCTTC	CASSPGTSGANEQFF
TRBV4-3	.	.	TRBJ2-1	TGCGCCAGCAGCCAAGAATGGGGCAGGGGTTTAATGAATGAGCAGTTCTTC	CASSQEWGRGLMNEQFF
TRBV7-9	.	.	TRBJ2-7	TGTGCCAGCAGCTTAGCGCATGGGGGACGATCCTACGAGCAGTACTTC	CASSLAHGGRSYEQYF
TRBV5-1	.	TRBD2	TRBJ2-7	TGCGCCAGCAGCTTGAGCGGGGCGCCCTACGAGCAGTACTTC	CASSLSGAPYEQYF
TRBV28	.	.	TRBJ2-6	TGTGCCAGCAGTTTAATAGGAGTCACCAAAGTCCCTGGGGCCAACGTCCTGACTTTC	CASSLIGVTKVPGANVLTF
TRBV19	.	.	TRBJ1-2	TGTGCCAGTAGTAGACAGTACGCAGCGTATGGCTACACCTTC	CASSRQYAAYGYTF
TRBV5-5	.	TRBD1	TRBJ1-5	TGTGCCAGCAGCTTGTTCGGGACAGGTCAGCCCCAGCATTTT	CASSLFGTGQPQHF
TRBV28	once	TRBD1	TRBJ1-1	TGTGCCAGCAGCTCAGGGGGCTTGGACACTGAAGCTTTCTTT	CASSSGGLDTEAFF
TRBV5-1	.	.	TRBJ1-6	TGCGCCAGCAGCTTGAGCGTCCGGAGCTCCTATAATTCACCCCTCCACTTT	CASSLSVRSSYNSPLHF
TRBV7-8	.	.	TRBJ2-4	TGTGCCAGCAGCTTAGCCAGGCCCCTAGCCAAAAACATTCAGTACTTC	CASSLARPLAKNIQYF
TRBV7-2	.	.	TRBJ1-4	TGTGCCAGCAGCTTAGCTTCTTCCGGGGGGGCCAATGAAAAACTGTTTTTT	CASSLASSGGANEKLFF
TRBV28	.	.	TRBJ1-1	TGTGCCAGCGTCATGAACACTGAAGCTTTCTTT	CASVMNTEAFF
TRBV27	.	TRBD1	TRBJ1-6	TGTGCCAGTCGACGGGACAGGGTCGCTTCACCCCTCCACTTT	CASRRDRVASPLHF
TRBV19	.	.	TRBJ1-5	TGTGCCAGTAGTATATCTTCTTGGGGCGGTCAGCCCCAGCATTTT	CASSISSWGGQPQHF
TRBV5-5	.	.	TRBJ2-7	TGTGCCAGCAGCTTCCACTACGAGCAGTACTTC	CASSFHYEQYF
TRBV4-3	.	.	TRBJ1-4	TGCGCCAGCAGCCAAGATGCGAGAAATGAAAAACTGTTTTTT	CASSQDARNEKLFF
TRBV9	.	.	TRBJ2-7	TGTGCCAGCAGCGCCAGCCCGACAGTCTCCTACGAGCAGTACTTC	CASSASPTVSYEQYF
TRBV4-2	.	.	TRBJ1-1	TGTGCCAGCAGCCAACCAACGGGTCCTGAAGCTTTCTTT	CASSQPTGPEAFF
TRBV15	.	.	TRBJ1-1	TGTGCCACCAGCAGAGTCAAGGGGTTCGGGATAAACACTGAAGCTTTCTTT	CATSRVKGFGINTEAFF
TRBV7-2	.	.	TRBJ1-6	TGTGCCAGCAGTCGTGAAACTGGCGGGAATAATTCACCCCTCCACTTT	CASSRETGGNNSPLHF
TRBV5-6	.	TRBD1	TRBJ1-1	TGTGCCAGCAGCTCAAACCGGGACAGGACTGAAGCTTTCTTT	CASSSNRDRTEAFF
TRBV7-3	.	TRBD1	TRBJ2-2	TGTGCCAGCAGCTTCCAACCGGGACAGAGGAACACCGGGGAGCTGTTTTTT	CASSFQPGQRNTGELFF
TRBV28	.	.	TRBJ2-7	TGTGCCAGCAGCCCCCAGCGCTACGAGCAGTACTTC	CASSPQRYEQYF
TRBV7-9	few	.	TRBJ1-2	TGTGCCAGCAGCTCAAAGGGGCGGGATGGCTACACCTTC	CASSSKGRDGYTF
TRBV7-2	.	TRBD1	TRBJ2-7	TGTGCCAGCAGTTACGGCAGGGGGACAGGGATCACCGAGCAGTACTTC	CASSYGRGTGITEQYF
TRBV19	.	.	TRBJ1-6	TGTGCCAGTAGTCGGGACGATGGTAATTCACCCCTCCACTTT	CASSRDDGNSPLHF
TRBV5-6	.	.	TRBJ1-2	TGTGCCAGCAGCTTGGAAGTGGACATCTATGGCTACACCTTC	CASSLEVDIYGYTF
TRBV7-2	.	TRBD2	TRBJ2-1	TGTGCCAGCAGCTTATTGGGAGGGGTTAATGAGCAGTTCTTC	CASSLLGGVNEQFF
TRBV4-3	.	.	TRBJ1-5	TGCGCCAGCAGCATCAGGGTGGACCAGCCCCAGCATTTT	CASSIRVDQPQHF
TRBV5-6	.	TRBD1	TRBJ1-1	TGTGCCAGCAGCTCCCCACTACAGGGGTTCACTGAAGCTTTCTTT	CASSSPLQGFTEAFF
TRBV7-2	.	.	TRBJ1-1	TGTGCCAGCAGCTTAGGACAGTCGAACACTGAAGCTTTCTTT	CASSLGQSNTEAFF
TRBV28	few	.	TRBJ2-7	TGTGCCAGCAGTTTGGTTGGCTACGAGCAGTACTTC	CASSLVGYEQYF
TRBV11-3	.	TRBD2	TRBJ2-5	TGTGCCAGCAGCCCAGGGACTAGCGGGGGCTACCAAGAGACCCAGTACTTC	CASSPGTSGGYQETQYF
TRBV6-1	.	.	TRBJ1-1	TGTGCCAGCAGAACCACAGGGTCGGACACTGAAGCTTTCTTT	CASRTTGSDTEAFF
TRBV10-2	.	.	TRBJ1-1	TGCGCCAGCGGCGACGGGGGGAACACTGAAGCTTTCTTT	CASGDGGNTEAFF
TRBV7-2	few	.	TRBJ1-1	TGTGCCAGCAGCTTAAAGCTCCAGGGAATGAGGACTGAAGCTTTCTTT	CASSLKLQGMRTEAFF
TRBV9	.	.	TRBJ1-1	TGTGCCAGCAGCGAGTGGACAGATGGCACTGAAGCTTTCTTT	CASSEWTDGTEAFF
TRBV18	.	.	TRBJ2-2	TGTGCCAGCTCACCTGCCGGGGAGCTGTTTTTT	CASSPAGELFF
TRBV2	.	TRBD2	TRBJ2-1	TGTGCCAGCAGTCATACAGCTAGCGGGGGGACCAACAATGAGCAGTTCTTC	CASSHTASGGTNNEQFF
TRBV30	.	.	TRBJ2-3	TGTGCCTGGAGCGGTCTAAAGGGGACAGATACGCAGTATTTT	CAWSGLKGTDTQYF
TRBV9	.	.	TRBJ2-1	TGTGCCAGCAGCGTAGGAGTGAAGCGGGGCCTCAGGGGAGAGCAGTTCTTC	CASSVGVKRGLRGEQFF